One and the same sample provided the 6 T cell receptor beta chains below, sequenced in a study of CD8+ T cells in alopecia areata. cDNA serving as the sequencing template came from extracted, reverse transcribed RNA. Only in-frame clones appear in the TCRdb table, and some are missing; sequencing was by immunoSEQ multiplex PCR. The repertoire yields about 270,000 clones, none seen only once; the top ten contain more than 0.95%. The sorting of pooled cutaneous lymph node cells relied on CD4, CD8alpha, NKG2D, NKG2ACE and other markers. The source material was CD4+ T cells sorted from a lymph node. The receptors originated from a C3H/HeJ mouse with alopecia areata. The MHC haplotype of this mouse line is H2-k.

In its sample, this clone was seen a few times. Gene names are the mouse ones. The read gets to within 4 residues of the CDR3 end, and the germline J gene fills in the rest. The V and J genes are TRBV5 and TRBJ2-2; D is ambiguous. The length of the CDR3 is 13 residues. The V gene lost 3 bases and the J gene lost 0 bases, with 2 bases spanning the gap. Germline V gene sequence: CDR1 LGHNA, CDR2 YNLKQL (reference sequence). This CDR3 reads CASSHSNTGQLYF. Incomplete CDR3 DNA: TGTGCCAGCAGCCACTCAAACACCGGG.

This clone turned up a few times. Mouse gene names apply. Read sequence stops 4 residues before the CDR3 end, and the germline J gene provides the missing end. This chain links TRBV14 with TRBJ2-5, with 8 bases fitting TRBD1. After removal of 5 bases from V and 3 bases from J, the junction contained 5 bases not matched to a gene. The CDR3 runs to 14 residues. Per the germline V gene, CDR1 is SGHDT and CDR2 is FRDEAV. The CDR3 loop is CASRKTGGQDTQYF. CDR3 DNA, as far as it was read: TGTGCCAGCAGGAAAACAGGGGGACAAGAC.

In its sample, this clone was seen a few times. Germline and genes: mouse. The read finishes 4 residues shy of the CDR3 end, and the germline J gene is used to complete it. The rearrangement links TRBV13-1 to TRBJ2-5; weak D call: TRBD2 (5 bases). CDR3 length: 14 residues. The V gene lost 3 bases and the J gene lost 0 bases, with 8 bases spanning the gap. Germline V CDR1 and CDR2: NSHNY, SYGAGN. The DNA read from the CDR3 is TGTGCCAGCAGTGCTGGGTTTAACCAAGAC. It codes for CASSAGFNQD. The whole CDR3 protein is CASSAGFNQDTQYF.

This clone was picked up a small number of times. Germline and genes: mouse. This sample also contains other DNA sequences that code for the same CDR3. The DNA read from the CDR3 is TGTGCCAGCAGTGATGCTGGGGGTAACACCGGG. Its protein product is CASSDAGGNTG. The CDR3 in full is CASSDAGGNTGQLYF. The chain carries TRBV13-3 and TRBJ2-2, with 7 nucleotides matching TRBD2. Coverage ceases 4 residues before the CDR3 finishes, and the germline J gene fills in the end. The germline CDR1 and CDR2 sequences are NNHDY and SYVADS. The CDR3 is made up of 15 amino acids. The junction had 1 base not matched to a gene; V was cut back by 0 bases and J by 2 bases.

Comments on this clone: Any gene name here is a mouse gene name. The observed sequence ends 4 residues before the CDR3 terminus, with the missing tail filled in from the germline J gene. Other DNA variants within this sample encode the same CDR3. This chain links TRBV19 with TRBJ2-7; TRBD2 matches 7 bases. The CDR3 spans 14 residues. Germline CDR1 is FNHDT and CDR2 is SITEND (reference sequence). After removal of 2 bases from V and 0 bases from J, the junction contained 2 bases not matched to a gene. This CDR3 is CASSIRGGSYEQYF. The sequenced part of the CDR3 DNA is TGTGCCAGCAGTATTCGGGGGGGCTCCTAT.

A word on this clone: The gene names given are mouse names. The observed sequence ends 4 residues before the CDR3 terminus, with the missing tail filled in from the germline J gene. The same CDR3 arises from other DNA sequences in this sample as well. V usage is TRBV5 and J usage is TRBJ2-7; D ambiguous. V was trimmed by 4 bases and J by 0 bases, leaving 10 bases between them. Per the germline V gene, CDR1 is LGHNA and CDR2 is YNLKQL (reference sequence). This CDR3 has 14 amino acids. The CDR3 protein is CASSPRQSSYEQYF. The part of the CDR3 DNA that was read is TGTGCCAGCAGCCCCCGACAAAGCTCCTAT.